The 6 T cell receptor beta chains listed next were all sequenced from one sample in a study of human T cells and chemical hapten exposure. TCRdb fed the RACE reads into MiXCR, producing one record per CDR3 protein. The repertoire holds just under 350,000 distinct CDR3 sequences, with about 7% as singletons. The time point was: patch test 1, 2 weeks after DPC sensitization. Treatment noted: therapeutic diphenylcyclopropenone sensitization with weekly scalp DPC. The material was whole blood, obtained in connection with sensitization to the hapten diphenylcyclopropenone (DPC). The receptor set was obtained from a woman in her late teens or twenties with alopecia areata. Some clones in this sample may be carry-over from other donors' samples.

Only a few counts were recorded for this clonotype. J is TRBJ1-2 and V is TRBV6-1; no clear D. Germline CDR1 MNHNS, CDR2 SASEGT. The CDR3 has 15 amino acids. V was cut by 4 bases and J by 0 bases, with 12 bases left in between. DNA of the CDR3: TGTGCCAGCAGTGTGGGCTTCTGGGCTAACTATGGCTACACCTTC. Its translation is CASSVGFWANYGYTF.

J is TRBJ1-2 and V is TRBV6-5; D call uncertain. CDR1 MNHEY and CDR2 SVGAGI come from the germline V gene. The ends were cut back, 5 bases at V and 4 bases at J, with 20 bases in the middle. The CDR3 has 16 amino acids. The CDR3 DNA is TGTGCCAGCAGTCTCGACCGTCCTCCTTCGGGCTATGGCTACACCTTC. As protein: CASSLDRPPSGYGYTF.

This clonotype was detected a few times. The rearrangement joins TRBV4-2 to TRBJ2-4; D remains ambiguous. This CDR3 has 17 residues. Germline CDR1 and CDR2: LGHNA and YNFKEQ. V lost 0 bases, J lost 0 bases, and 12 bases lay in between. The CDR3 region is CASSQDYGLLAKNIQYF. The CDR3 DNA is TGTGCCAGCAGCCAAGATTACGGTCTATTAGCCAAAAACATTCAGTACTTC.

This clonotype was counted a few times. This chain joins TRBV5-1 and TRBJ1-1; a weak D match, TRBD1 (6 bases). The germline V and J ends were trimmed by 0 bases and 3 bases, with 18 bases remaining between them. The CDR3 spans 17 residues. Germline V gives CDR1 SGHRS, CDR2 YFSETQ. CDR3 DNA sequence: TGCGCCAGCAGCTTGGGTTACGGGGGGCAATCGGACACTGAAGCTTTCTTT. Its protein is CASSLGYGGQSDTEAFF. Together with reference TRBV5-1 and TRBJ1-1, the CDR3 gives the full variable domain: KAGVTQTPRYLIKTRGQQVTLSCSPISGHRSVSWYQQTPGQGLQFLFEYFSETQRNKGNFPGRFSGRQFSNSRSEMNVSTLELGDSALYLCASSLGYGGQSDTEAFFGQGTRLTVV.

The table lists this clonotype with a few counts. V is TRBV6-5 and J is TRBJ1-4, with 7 bases lining up with TRBD1. The CDR3 is 14 amino acids. Trimming cost V 6 bases and J 8 bases; bases outside gene matches: 9. CDR1 is MNHEY, CDR2 SVGAGI, per germline. The CDR3 is CASRLQGMFEKLFF. The DNA of the CDR3 is TGTGCCAGCAGGCTACAGGGGATGTTCGAAAAACTGTTTTTT.

This clonotype was counted at least ten times. V is TRBV4-3 and J is TRBJ2-3, with TRBD2 matching 7 bases. V shed 0 bases and J 0 bases; nucleotides not matched to a gene: 9. CDR3 length: 18 residues. Germline CDR1 and CDR2: LGHNA and YSLEER. The CDR3 loop is CASSQDFPAGVSTDTQYF. In DNA form, the CDR3 reads TGCGCCAGCAGCCAAGATTTCCCGGCGGGGGTTAGCACAGATACGCAGTATTTT.